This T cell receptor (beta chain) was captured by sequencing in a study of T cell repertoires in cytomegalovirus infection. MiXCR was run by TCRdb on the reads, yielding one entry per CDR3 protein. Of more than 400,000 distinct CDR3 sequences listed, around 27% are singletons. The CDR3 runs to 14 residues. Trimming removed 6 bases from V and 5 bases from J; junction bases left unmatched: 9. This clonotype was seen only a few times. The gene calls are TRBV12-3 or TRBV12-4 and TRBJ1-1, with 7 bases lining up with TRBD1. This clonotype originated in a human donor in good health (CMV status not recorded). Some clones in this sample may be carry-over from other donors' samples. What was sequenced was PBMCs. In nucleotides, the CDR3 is TGTGCCAGCAGACAGGCGACAGGGAGGACTGAAGCTTTCTTT. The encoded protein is CASRQATGRTEAFF.